The entry that follows covers one T cell receptor (beta chain) sequence. As yet, its antigen is unknown. The CDR3 sequence is 16 residues long. The V gene's germline CDR1 is ENHRY and CDR2 SYGVKD. Trimming cost V 4 bases and J 8 bases; bases outside gene matches: 11. Method: immunoSEQ multiplex PCR; TCRdb's copy keeps in-frame clones and lacks some. This sample has approximately 110,000 clones, with 75% to 90% found just once. This sample is drawn from a study of T cell responses to AZD1222 COVID-19 vaccine. The study, taken as a whole, reports: Baseline antibody screening turned up just 6 or 7 seropositive AZD1222 recipients.

The V gene is TRBV10-3, the J gene TRBJ2-2; 9 nucleotides align to TRBD1. This receptor was identified in an adult in good health. The material was peripheral blood, obtained on day 0 of AZD1222 vaccination. The DNA of the CDR3 is TGTGCCATCAGTGTTTCCGGGGACAGGGTTTCAGGGGAGCTGTTTTTT. Translation gives CAISVSGDRVSGELFF.